Below are 15 T cell receptor beta chains sequenced from a single sample in a study of glioma-infiltrating T cells. Amplification of TCR alpha and beta CDR3 regions from RNA used iRepertoire nested multiplex PCR. TCRdb re-analysed the multiplex PCR reads in MiXCR, keeping a single row per CDR3 protein. The profile covers around 180,000 distinct CDR3 sequences, with roughly 45% appearing a single time and 5.2% taken by the ten largest. Sample: glioma tissue, nonneoplastic brain tissue, or PBMCs (not recorded which). The receptors come from a human donor with low-grade glioma or glioblastoma, undergoing nonglioma brain surgery, or in good health (not recorded which).

In its sample, this clonotype was seen many times. This chain joins TRBV20-1 and TRBJ2-1; 9 positions agree with TRBD2. Per germline, CDR1 DFQATT and CDR2 SNEGSKA (reference sequence). V lost 6 bases to trimming and J lost 8 bases; unmatched junction nucleotides: 8. This CDR3 is 13 amino acids long. The CDR3 nucleotides are TGCAGTGCCTCCATTAGCGGGAGCTATGAGCAGTTCTTC. It encodes CSASISGSYEQFF.

Comments on this clonotype: This may be a read error: a much more frequent sequence differs by one nucleotide. The chain carries TRBV5-4 and TRBJ1-1; unclear D gene. Germline V gene data show CDR1 as SGHNT and CDR2 as YYREEE (reference sequence). V was cut by 6 bases and J by 2 bases, with 11 bases left in between. The CDR3 contains 13 residues. DNA for the CDR3: TGTGCCAGCACCTCCTACATAAACACTGAAGCTTTCTTT. Translation gives CASTSYINTEAFF.

This clonotype was counted many times. The chain employs TRBV3-1 and TRBJ2-1; a possible D gene is TRBD2 (6 bases). This CDR3 has 12 amino acids. Trimming stripped 3 bases from V and 7 bases from J, with 7 bases between. Per germline, CDR1 LGHDT and CDR2 YNNKEL (reference sequence). The CDR3 DNA is TGTGCCAGCAGCCAGACTAGGAATGAGCAGTTCTTC. It encodes CASSQTRNEQFF.

For this clonotype: It may be a read error: a sequence one base away is much more abundant. The chain carries TRBV6-1 and TRBJ2-1; tentatively, D is TRBD2 (6 bases). The CDR3 runs to 17 residues. Trimming took 11 bases from V and 8 from J, leaving 31 bases between them. CDR1 is MNHNS and CDR2 is SASEGT in the germline V gene. As DNA, the CDR3 is TGTGCCGCCAGTGATCGGAGACGGGGAACTAGCATTCATGAGCAGTTCTTC. Translated: CAASDRRRGTSIHEQFF.

This clonotype was detected many times. The CDR3 loop reads CASSSPGTSMTDTQYF. The CDR3, as DNA: TGTGCCAGCAGTTCTCCCGGTACAAGCATGACAGATACGCAGTATTTT. J is TRBJ2-3 and V is TRBV28; the D is unclear. The germline CDR1 and CDR2 sequences are MDHEN and SYDVKM. V was shortened by 4 bases and J by 3 bases, with 17 bases between the two germline ends. CDR3 length: 16 residues.

This clonotype has at least ten counts. The chain links TRBV20-1 to TRBJ1-5; maybe TRBD1 (5 bases). CDR3 size: 16 residues. CDR1 is DFQATT, CDR2 SNEGSKA, per germline (reference sequence). The ends were cut back, 0 bases at V and 3 bases at J, with 15 bases in the middle. The CDR3 sequence: CSARDTGTELNQPQHF. CDR3 DNA sequence: TGCAGTGCTAGAGACACTGGGACCGAACTCAATCAGCCCCAGCATTTT.

V gene TRBV5-1 combines with J gene TRBJ2-1; a weak D match, TRBD2 (6 bases). With 2 bases removed from V and 8 bases from J, the gap between germline ends came to 20 bases. Germline-derived CDR1 and CDR2 are SGHRS and YFSETQ. CDR3 length: 16 residues. Here the CDR3 reads CASSFVLGRDLYEQFF. The CDR3 coding sequence is TGCGCCAGCAGCTTCGTACTTGGGCGGGATCTCTATGAGCAGTTCTTC.

A word on this clonotype: At one of its ends the junction is not consistent with the germline gene, which may arise from a read error. The rearrangement uses TRBV6-1 and TRBJ1-6; D unclear. The CDR3 totals 13 residues. The germline CDR1 and CDR2 sequences are MNHNS and SASEGT. The CDR3 spells CASSILHNSLLHF. For the CDR3, the DNA is TGTGCCAGCAGCATCTTGCATAATTCACTCCTCCACTTT.

Turning to this clonotype: A single base separates this from a much larger clone, so it may be a read error. The rearrangement joins TRBV2 to TRBJ2-1, with D perhaps being TRBD1 or TRBD2 (6 bases each). From germline, CDR1 is SNHLY and CDR2 FYNNEI. Trimming took off 5 bases at V and 8 bases at J, with 22 bases between the two ends. The CDR3 consists of 16 residues. This CDR3 is CASSPKPRGVRHEQFF. CDR3 DNA sequence: TGTGCCAGCAGTCCAAAGCCTAGGGGGGTCAGACATGAGCAGTTCTTC.

This clonotype was seen repeatedly, ten times or more. The V gene is TRBV6-1, the J gene TRBJ2-7; no clear D. The germline gives CDR1 MNHNS, CDR2 SASEGT. V was trimmed by 1 base and J by 1 base, leaving 8 bases between them. This CDR3 contains 14 residues. Here the CDR3 reads CASSEGTVSYEQYF. CDR3 nucleotide sequence: TGTGCCAGCAGTGAAGGGACGGTATCCTACGAGCAGTACTTC.

This clonotype was seen only once. The J gene is TRBJ1-5, the V gene TRBV2; no firm D call. V was cut by 6 bases and J by 6 bases, with 18 bases left in between. Germline V lookup: CDR1 SNHLY, CDR2 FYNNEI. The CDR3 has 15 residues. Here the CDR3 DNA reads TGTGCCAGCAGGCTAAGTATCCTCGGGGTTCAGCCCCAGCATTTT. This gives the protein CASRLSILGVQPQHF.

This clonotype was counted only a few times. Possible read error: a much larger clone is one base away. This chain uses TRBV28 with TRBJ1-1, with D unclear. Germline V gene lookup returns CDR1 MDHEN and CDR2 SYDVKM. The CDR3 sequence is 15 residues long. The germline V and J ends were trimmed by 6 bases and 9 bases, with 23 bases remaining between them. The CDR3 loop is CASRKRYMDMRKAFF. CDR3 bases: TGTGCCAGCAGGAAACGGTACATGGATATGCGAAAAGCTTTCTTT.

This clonotype was observed a single time. With a much larger clone just one base away, this may be a read error. CDR3 region: CASILGGCTEAFF. The CDR3 coding sequence is TGTGCCAGCATCCTAGGGGGCTGCACTGAAGCTTTCTTT. The chain recombines TRBV7-9 with TRBJ1-1; 7 nucleotides match TRBD1. V lost 7 bases and J lost 4; bases outside the gene matches: 6. This CDR3 region has 13 residues. Germline CDR1 is SEHNR and CDR2 is FQNEAQ (reference sequence).

This clonotype was seen only a few times. V usage is TRBV19 and J usage is TRBJ1-4; D possibly corresponds to TRBD1 (5 bases). Germline-derived CDR1 and CDR2 are LNHDA and SQIVND (reference sequence). Trimming pared 3 bases from V and 7 bases from J, leaving 9 bases between. The CDR3 sequence is 13 residues long. Here the CDR3 reads CASSIGASEKLFF. In nucleotides, the CDR3 is TGTGCCAGTAGTATTGGGGCAAGTGAAAAACTGTTTTTT.

About this clonotype: Germline is not matched at one junction end, which may reflect a read error. This sequence joins TRBV2 and TRBJ2-5; 7 bases agree with TRBD1. Germline V gene lookup returns CDR1 SNHLY and CDR2 FYNNEI. The length of the CDR3 is 12 residues. The CDR3, as DNA: TGTGCCACCAGTGAAACCGACAGGGCCCAGTACTTC. Encoded protein: CATSETDRAQYF. The full variable domain, with the rest looked up from reference TRBV2 and TRBJ2-5, is EPEVTQTPSHQVTQMGQEVILRCVPISNHLYFYWYRQILGQKVEFLVSFYNNEISEKSEIFDDQFSVERPDGSNFTLKIRSTKLEDSAMYFCATSETDRAQYFGPGTRLLVL.